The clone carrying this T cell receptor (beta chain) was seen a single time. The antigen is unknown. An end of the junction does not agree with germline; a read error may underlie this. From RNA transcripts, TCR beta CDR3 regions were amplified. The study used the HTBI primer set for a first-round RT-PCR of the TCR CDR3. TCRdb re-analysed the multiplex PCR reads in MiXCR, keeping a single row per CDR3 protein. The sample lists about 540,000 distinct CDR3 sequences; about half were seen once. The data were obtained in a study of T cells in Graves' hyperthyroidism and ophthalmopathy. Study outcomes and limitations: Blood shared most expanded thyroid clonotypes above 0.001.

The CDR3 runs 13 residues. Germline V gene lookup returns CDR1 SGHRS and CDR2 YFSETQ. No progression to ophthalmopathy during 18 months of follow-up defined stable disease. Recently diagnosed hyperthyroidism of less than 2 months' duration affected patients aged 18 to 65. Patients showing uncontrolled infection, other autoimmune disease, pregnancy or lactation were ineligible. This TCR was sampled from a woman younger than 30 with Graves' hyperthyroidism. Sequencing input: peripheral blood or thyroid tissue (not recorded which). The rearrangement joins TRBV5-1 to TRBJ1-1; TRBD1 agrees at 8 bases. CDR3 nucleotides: TGCGCCAGCAGCTGGACAGGGAACACTGAAACTTCCTTT. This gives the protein CASSWTGNTETSF.